The 9 T cell receptor beta chains below were found in one sample sequenced in a study of control samples from healthy donors and cancer patients. Some clones are missing from TCRdb's copy, which holds only in-frame ones; the method was immunoSEQ multiplex PCR. The repertoire includes about 140,000 clones, around 90% of them detected once, and approximately 2.9% sits in the top ten. Sequences were obtained from blood. These receptors all stem from a man aged 25 to 40 in good health.

The genes are TRBV5-6 and TRBJ2-1, with TRBD2 as a possible D gene (6 bases). Germline V gene sequence: CDR1 SGHDT, CDR2 YYEEEE. Trimming stripped 0 bases from V and 6 bases from J, with 7 bases between. CDR3 length: 13 amino acids. The CDR3 region is CASSLAGVNEQFF. Here the CDR3 DNA reads TGTGCCAGCAGCTTGGCGGGGGTCAATGAGCAGTTCTTC.

This clone has just one count. The chain is built from TRBV9 and TRBJ1-1; D might be TRBD1 (6 bases). This CDR3 has 16 amino acids. V lost 3 bases, J lost 5 bases, and 20 bases lay in between. Germline CDR1 reads SGDLS; CDR2 reads YYNGEE. CDR3 in amino acids: CASSAVPGGVGTEAFF. The CDR3 nucleotides read TGTGCCAGCAGCGCCGTCCCTGGGGGCGTAGGGACTGAAGCTTTCTTT.

This clone has more than one count but fewer than ten. The V and J genes are TRBV10-1 and TRBJ2-7; weak D call: TRBD1 (6 bases). Germline V gives CDR1 WNHNN, CDR2 SYGVQD (reference sequence). V was trimmed by 3 bases and J by 7 bases, leaving 16 bases between them. This CDR3 has 14 amino acids. In DNA form, the CDR3 reads TGCGCCAGCAGTGATTCGACAGGCCCGGGGGAGCAGTACTTC. Protein product: CASSDSTGPGEQYF.

This clone appeared a single time. This chain joins TRBV15 and TRBJ1-1; 9 bases are a match to TRBD1. The CDR3 runs to 17 residues. The germline gives CDR1 LNHNV, CDR2 YYDKDF (reference sequence). After removal of 0 bases from V and 0 bases from J, the junction contained 5 bases not matched to a gene. The CDR3 region has the DNA TGTGCCACCAGCAGAGATCGGGGACAGGGAATGAACACTGAAGCTTTCTTT. This translates into CATSRDRGQGMNTEAFF.

CDR3 DNA: TGTGCCAGCAGTGAAGATCGACAGGGTCAAGCGGCGCAGTACTTC. It yields the protein CASSEDRQGQAAQYF. The genes are TRBV6-1 and TRBJ2-7, with TRBD1 matching 7 bases. The CDR3 totals 15 residues. Trimming at V came to 1 base and at J to 9 bases, leaving 12 bases not matched to a gene. CDR1 is MNHNS, CDR2 SASEGT, per germline.

The chain employs TRBV7-3 and TRBJ2-3, with 8 bases lining up with TRBD2. Trimming removed 4 bases from V and 4 bases from J; junction bases left unmatched: 10. The germline gives CDR1 SGHTA, CDR2 FQGTGA. The CDR3 is 16 amino acids. CDR3 loop: CASSSPSGSNSDTQYF. Here the CDR3 DNA reads TGTGCCAGCAGCTCGCCTAGCGGGTCCAACTCAGATACGCAGTATTTT.

The V and J genes are TRBV28 and TRBJ1-2, with D possibly being TRBD1 (6 bases). CDR3 size: 12 residues. The V end was cut by 7 bases, the J end by 3 bases, with 9 bases between. Germline CDR1 is MDHEN and CDR2 is SYDVKM. CDR3 nucleotide sequence: TGTGCCAGCACACCAGGGGACTATGGCTACACCTTC. It is translated as CASTPGDYGYTF.

The chain carries TRBV9 and TRBJ2-7, with D possibly called TRBD1 or TRBD2 (5 bases each). There are 14 residues in the CDR3. Trimming cost V 0 bases and J 4 bases, with 11 bases left between them. CDR1 and CDR2 from the germline V gene are SGDLS and YYNGEE. CDR3 DNA sequence: TGTGCCAGCAGCGTAGGATTAGGGACGTACGAGCAGTACTTC. Its protein product is CASSVGLGTYEQYF.

This chain connects TRBV25-1 to TRBJ1-2, with D hard to call. The germline V gene encodes CDR1 MGHDK and CDR2 SYGVNS. Trimming pared 0 bases from V and 4 bases from J, leaving 6 bases between. The CDR3 extends over 13 amino acids. Written as DNA, the CDR3 is TGTGCCAGCAGTGAATACGGGAGCTATGGCTACACCTTC. Protein: CASSEYGSYGYTF.